The entry below describes one T cell receptor (beta chain). Its antigen remains undetermined. Base qualities are not recorded, but no much larger clone differs from it by a single base. The record originates from a study of T cell responses to AZD1222 COVID-19 vaccine (dated by TCRdb to about 2021). Context from the whole study: Because spike-specific TCR depth and breadth did not differ between the two schedules, AZD1222 recipients who got a second dose at roughly 4 weeks were pooled with those who got a second dose at roughly 12 weeks. TCR sequencing covered over 230 trial participants: 200 to 220 given two doses of AZD1222 and 26 given two doses of MenACWY control vaccine. Trial participants were enrolled by age into subgroups of 18-55, 56-69 and 70-plus years, and roughly 160, 29 and 62 TCR-sequenced participants, respectively, were included in these subgroups. The full study reports these points: A significant rise in spike-specific TCR breadth and depth was observed after two AZD1222 doses relative to day 0 and relative to MenACWY recipients. Only a handful of AZD1222 recipients were SARS-CoV-2 seropositive at baseline, limiting conclusions about previously exposed vaccinees. Because no samples from the day 14 peak response were available, repertoires could be characterized only after the peak T cell response. In the small 56-69-year group, the increase in depth fell short of significance, most likely because of low power. Reportedly, almost half of the unique spike-specific TCRs recognized epitopes lying outside the regions that are mutated in the B.1.351 and B.1.1.7 variants. The whole spike protein was spanned by vaccine-associated CD4 TCRs, and dominant responses were seen in regions 160-218 and 743-854. Most participants were white British and females outnumbered males, and the authors suggested that clonal diversity may have been underestimated.

The CDR3 regions of human TCRbeta chains were analyzed by immunosequencing. As for the authors' bioinformatics: TCRs in the repertoires were compared against a reference library of SARS-CoV-2-specific TCRs that had been generated with the MIRA antigen-specificity platform. Breadth was defined as the fraction of unique TCRs that were SARS-CoV-2-associated, and depth was defined as the fraction of total T cells that were SARS-CoV-2-associated. Each spike-specific TCR was assigned to its reactive spike region and to a CD4 or CD8 class using the MIRA data. Log10-transformed breadth and depth values were compared by one-way ANOVA with Sidak's multiple comparisons tests. In its TCRdb copy, this immuneACCESS table keeps in-frame sequences only and misses some clones. Where compared with another copy, unresolved V genes explain less than half of these, and the others have no known cause. The V and J calls and clone size are taken from that table; D and trimming were inferred from the DNA. This sample gives 120,000 or so clones in total; about nine tenths of them show up just once. The leading ten clones occupy just over 7% of the sample.

The germline V gene encodes CDR1 MNHEY and CDR2 SVGEGT. Its CDR3 holds 15 amino acids, cysteine through phenylalanine. Only the CDR3 DNA is retained, 45 bases long and in frame from the first base. V sheds 4 bases and J sheds 1 base, leaving 13 bases between their ends. The sample's time point, from its label and the paper: baseline before first vaccination. The vaccinee samples were drawn from two UK trials, COV001 and COV002, one of which was a single-blind randomized controlled phase 2/3 trial testing AZD1222 (ChAdOx1 nCoV-19) in healthy adults. Trial participant PBMC samples were collected at day 0 and day 28 after the second dose for TCRbeta chain sequencing.

Specimen: peripheral blood, collected on day 0 of AZD1222 vaccination. This receptor was obtained from an adult in good health. The chain couples TRBV6-2 or TRBV6-3 to TRBJ2-5; the D segment is perhaps TRBD1 or TRBD2, each sharing 7 matched bases. The sequenced DNA: TGTGCCAGCAGTTCCGGGGGGACAGCCCAAGAGACCCAGTACTTC. Its protein reads: CASSSGGTAQETQYF.